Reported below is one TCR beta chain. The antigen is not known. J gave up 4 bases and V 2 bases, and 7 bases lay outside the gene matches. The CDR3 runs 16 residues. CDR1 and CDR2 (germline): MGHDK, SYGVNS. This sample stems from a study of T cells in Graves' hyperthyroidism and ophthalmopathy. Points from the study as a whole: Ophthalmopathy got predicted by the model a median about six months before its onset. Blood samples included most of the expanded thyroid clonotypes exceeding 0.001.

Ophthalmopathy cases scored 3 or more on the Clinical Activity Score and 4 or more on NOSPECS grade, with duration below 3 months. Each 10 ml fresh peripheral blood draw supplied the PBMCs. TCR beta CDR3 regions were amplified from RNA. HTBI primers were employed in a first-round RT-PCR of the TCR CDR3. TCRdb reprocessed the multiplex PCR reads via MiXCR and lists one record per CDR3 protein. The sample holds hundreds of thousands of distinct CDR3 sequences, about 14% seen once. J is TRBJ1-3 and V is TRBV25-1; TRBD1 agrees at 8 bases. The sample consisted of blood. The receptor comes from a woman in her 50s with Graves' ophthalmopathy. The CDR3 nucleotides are TGTGCCAGCAGTGAACAAGGGACAGGAGAGGGAAACACCATATATTTT. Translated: CASSEQGTGEGNTIYF.